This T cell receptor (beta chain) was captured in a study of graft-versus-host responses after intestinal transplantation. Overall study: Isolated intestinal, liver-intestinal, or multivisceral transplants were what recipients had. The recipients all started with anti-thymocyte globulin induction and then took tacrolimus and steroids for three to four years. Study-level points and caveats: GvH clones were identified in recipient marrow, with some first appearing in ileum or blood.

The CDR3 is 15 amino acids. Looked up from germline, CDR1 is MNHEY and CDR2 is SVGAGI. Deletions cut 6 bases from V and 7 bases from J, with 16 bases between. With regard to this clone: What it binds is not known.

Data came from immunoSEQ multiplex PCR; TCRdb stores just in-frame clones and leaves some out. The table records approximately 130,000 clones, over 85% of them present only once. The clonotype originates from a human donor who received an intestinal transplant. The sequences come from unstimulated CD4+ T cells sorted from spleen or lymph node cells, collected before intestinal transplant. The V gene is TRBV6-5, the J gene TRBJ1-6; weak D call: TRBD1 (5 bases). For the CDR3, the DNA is TGTGCCAGCAGCTGGGGAGACAGACTAAATTCACCCCTCCACTTT. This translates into CASSWGDRLNSPLHF.